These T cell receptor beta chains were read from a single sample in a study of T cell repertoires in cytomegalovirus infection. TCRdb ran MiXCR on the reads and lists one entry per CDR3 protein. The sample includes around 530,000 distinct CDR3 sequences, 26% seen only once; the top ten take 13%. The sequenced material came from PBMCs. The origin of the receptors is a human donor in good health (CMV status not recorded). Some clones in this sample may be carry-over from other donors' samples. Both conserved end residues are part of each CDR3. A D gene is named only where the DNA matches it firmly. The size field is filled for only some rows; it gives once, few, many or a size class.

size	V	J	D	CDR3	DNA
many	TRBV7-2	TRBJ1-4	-	CASSRQSGLNEKLFF	TGTGCCAGCAGCCGCCAAAGCGGCCTTAATGAAAAACTGTTTTTT
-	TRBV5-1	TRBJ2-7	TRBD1	CARNRRGGRSYEQYF	TGCGCCAGAAATCGCCGAGGGGGCCGCTCCTACGAGCAGTACTTC
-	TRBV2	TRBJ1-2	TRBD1	CATGQEPSYGYTF	TGTGCCACAGGACAGGAGCCCTCCTATGGCTACACCTTC
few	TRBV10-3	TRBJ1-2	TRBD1	CAITPEGQVTGYTF	TGTGCCATCACCCCTGAAGGACAGGTTACAGGCTACACCTTC
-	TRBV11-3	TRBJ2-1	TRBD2	CASSLDALAGGREQFF	TGTGCCAGCAGCTTAGATGCCCTAGCGGGAGGGCGTGAGCAGTTCTTC
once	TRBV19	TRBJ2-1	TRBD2	CASSGLAGALLAYNEQFF	TGTGCCAGTAGTGGGTTAGCGGGAGCTTTATTGGCCTACAATGAGCAGTTCTTC
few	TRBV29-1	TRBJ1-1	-	CSVVGQTKIEAFF	TGCAGCGTTGTTGGACAGACTAAAATTGAAGCTTTCTTT
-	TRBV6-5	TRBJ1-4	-	CASSPSQFNEKLFF	TGTGCCAGCAGCCCTTCGCAGTTTAATGAAAAACTGTTTTTT
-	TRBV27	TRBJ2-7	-	CASSLKMGGFYEQYF	TGTGCCAGCAGCTTAAAAATGGGGGGTTTCTACGAGCAGTACTTC
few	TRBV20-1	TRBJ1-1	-	CSVARKGPAEAFF	TGCAGTGTCGCGCGGAAGGGACCAGCTGAAGCTTTCTTT
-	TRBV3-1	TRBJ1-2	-	CASSHGGRDGYGYTF	TGTGCCAGCAGCCATGGTGGGCGGGATGGCTATGGCTACACCTTC
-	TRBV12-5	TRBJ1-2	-	CASGLAGVVNYGYTF	TGTGCTAGTGGTTTGGCAGGGGTGGTTAACTATGGCTACACCTTC
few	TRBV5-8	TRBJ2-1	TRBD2	CASSSGLAGRGNEQFF	TGTGCCAGCAGCTCCGGACTAGCGGGACGAGGGAATGAGCAGTTCTTC
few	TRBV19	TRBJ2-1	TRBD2	CASSIRRLAGYSYNEQFF	TGTGCCAGTAGTATTCGACGTTTAGCGGGTTACTCCTACAATGAGCAGTTCTTC
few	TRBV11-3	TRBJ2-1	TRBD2	CASSRPGLANRNEQFF	TGTGCCAGCAGCCGACCCGGACTAGCGAACCGCAATGAGCAGTTCTTC
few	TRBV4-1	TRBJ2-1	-	CASSQDLPSSYNEQFF	TGCGCCAGCAGCCAAGATCTTCCTAGCTCCTACAATGAGCAGTTCTTC
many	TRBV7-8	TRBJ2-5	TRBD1	CASSRDREETQYF	TGTGCCAGCAGCCGGGACAGGGAGGAGACCCAGTACTTC
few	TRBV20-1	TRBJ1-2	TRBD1	CSAAKGDRAYGYTF	TGCAGTGCGGCGAAGGGGGACAGGGCCTATGGCTACACCTTC
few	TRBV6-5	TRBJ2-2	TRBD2	CASSSSGGNTGELFF	TGTGCCAGCAGTTCTAGCGGGGGGAACACCGGGGAGCTGTTTTTT
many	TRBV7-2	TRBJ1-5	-	CASSFQRDQPQHF	TGTGCCAGCAGCTTTCAGAGGGATCAGCCCCAGCATTTT
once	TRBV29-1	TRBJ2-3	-	CSVEIGTDTQYF	TGCAGCGTTGAGATTGGGACAGATACGCAGTATTTT
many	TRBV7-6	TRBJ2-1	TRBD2	CASSRGLAGGDEQFF	TGTGCCAGCAGCCGGGGACTAGCGGGGGGGGATGAGCAGTTCTTC
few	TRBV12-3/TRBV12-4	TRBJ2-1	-	CASSLREFDEQFF	TGTGCCAGCAGTCTTAGGGAGTTCGATGAGCAGTTCTTC
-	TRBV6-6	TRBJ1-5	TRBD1	CASSYGQGADNQPQHF	TGTGCCAGCAGTTACGGCCAGGGGGCGGACAATCAGCCCCAGCATTTT
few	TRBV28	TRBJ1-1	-	CASSSGSVNTEAFF	TGTGCCAGCAGTTCAGGGAGTGTGAACACTGAAGCTTTCTTT
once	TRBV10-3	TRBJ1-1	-	CAISARGEEAFF	TGTGCCATCAGTGCCAGGGGCGAGGAAGCTTTCTTT
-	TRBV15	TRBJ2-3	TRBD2	CATSRSLAGAADTQYF	TGTGCCACCAGCAGATCCTTAGCGGGAGCGGCAGATACGCAGTATTTT
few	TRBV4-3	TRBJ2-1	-	CASSQDSLNEQFF	TGCGCCAGCAGCCAAGATAGCCTCAATGAGCAGTTCTTC
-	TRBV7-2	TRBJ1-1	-	CASSLYLMVAVPTEAFF	TGTGCCAGCAGCTTATATTTGATGGTTGCCGTGCCCACTGAAGCTTTCTTT
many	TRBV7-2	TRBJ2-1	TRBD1	CASSWGTVNLYYNEQFF	TGTGCCAGCAGCTGGGGGACAGTTAACTTATACTACAATGAGCAGTTCTTC
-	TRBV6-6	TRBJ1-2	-	CASSLQGFRGYTF	TGTGCCAGCAGTCTACAGGGTTTCCGTGGCTACACCTTC
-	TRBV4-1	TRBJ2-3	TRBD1	CASSQGNRGRIDTQYF	TGCGCCAGCAGCCAGGGAAACAGGGGGCGAATCGATACGCAGTATTTT
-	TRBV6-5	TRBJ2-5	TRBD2	CASSKRLAGYQETQYF	TGTGCCAGCAGTAAGCGACTAGCGGGGTACCAAGAGACCCAGTACTTC
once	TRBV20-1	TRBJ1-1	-	CSALPLTHNTEAFF	TGCAGTGCTCTCCCCTTGACACATAACACTGAAGCTTTCTTT
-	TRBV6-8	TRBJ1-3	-	CASSYSASAGNTIYF	TGTGCCAGCAGTTACTCCGCGTCAGCTGGAAACACCATATATTTT
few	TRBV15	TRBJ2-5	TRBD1	CATSGARVGTGMKTQYF	TGTGCCACCAGCGGAGCTAGAGTCGGGACAGGGATGAAGACCCAGTACTTC
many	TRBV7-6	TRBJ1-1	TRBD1	CASSLRTGGPDTEAFF	TGTGCCAGCAGCCTAAGAACAGGGGGGCCAGACACTGAAGCTTTCTTT
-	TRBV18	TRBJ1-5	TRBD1	CASSFQQGSDQPQHF	TGTGCCAGCTCATTCCAACAGGGGAGTGATCAGCCCCAGCATTTT
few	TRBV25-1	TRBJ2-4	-	CASSESGGLNIQYF	TGTGCCAGCAGTGAATCTGGGGGCTTAAACATTCAGTACTTC
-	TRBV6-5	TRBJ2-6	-	CASSFRALGGANVLTF	TGTGCCAGCAGTTTCAGGGCACTCGGTGGGGCCAACGTCCTGACTTTC
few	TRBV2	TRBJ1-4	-	CASSVGSPSNEKLFF	TGTGCCAGCAGTGTCGGGTCTCCGTCTAATGAAAAACTGTTTTTT
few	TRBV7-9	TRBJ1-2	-	CASSSDGANYGYTF	TGTGCCAGCAGCTCAGACGGAGCTAACTATGGCTACACCTTC
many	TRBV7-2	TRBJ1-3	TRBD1	CASSDRAGNTIYF	TGTGCCAGCAGCGACAGGGCTGGAAACACCATATATTTT
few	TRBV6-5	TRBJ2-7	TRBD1	CASSYTLPGQAVYEQYF	TGTGCCAGCAGTTACACCCTACCGGGACAGGCGGTGTACGAGCAGTACTTC
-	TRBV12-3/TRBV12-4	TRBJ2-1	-	CASSLARGAGYNEQFF	TGTGCCAGCAGTCTAGCGAGAGGGGCGGGGTACAATGAGCAGTTCTTC
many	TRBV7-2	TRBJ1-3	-	CASSTSGGRGAGNTIYF	TGTGCCAGCAGCACCTCGGGGGGGAGGGGCGCTGGAAACACCATATATTTT
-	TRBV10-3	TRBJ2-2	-	CAISESPFGDTGELFF	TGTGCCATCAGTGAGTCTCCCTTCGGGGATACCGGGGAGCTGTTTTTT
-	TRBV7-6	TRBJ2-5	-	CASSLALSVQETQYF	TGTGCCAGCAGCTTAGCGCTGTCTGTCCAAGAGACCCAGTACTTC
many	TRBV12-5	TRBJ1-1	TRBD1	CASGLGTGAKTEAFF	TGTGCTAGTGGTTTGGGGACAGGGGCGAAAACTGAAGCTTTCTTT
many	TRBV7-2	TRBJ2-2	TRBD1	CASSLAKGARTGELFF	TGTGCCAGCAGCTTAGCGAAGGGGGCTCGAACCGGGGAGCTGTTTTTT
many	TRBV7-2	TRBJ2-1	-	CASSPASEGDNEQFF	TGTGCCAGCAGCCCTGCTTCCGAGGGGGACAATGAGCAGTTCTTC
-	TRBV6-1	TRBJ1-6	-	CASSEGAGNSPLHF	TGTGCCAGCAGTGAAGGGGCAGGGAATTCACCCCTCCACTTT
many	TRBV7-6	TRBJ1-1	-	CASRPPGLDTEAFF	TGTGCCAGCAGACCCCCGGGGTTAGACACTGAAGCTTTCTTT
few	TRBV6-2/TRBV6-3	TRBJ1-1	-	CASGLFKATEAFF	TGTGCCAGCGGTTTGTTTAAGGCCACTGAAGCTTTCTTT
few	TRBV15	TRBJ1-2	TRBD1	CATSRTGVGYGYTF	TGTGCCACCAGCAGGACAGGGGTCGGCTATGGCTACACCTTC
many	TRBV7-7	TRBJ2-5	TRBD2	CASSSGTRGETQYF	TGTGCTAGCAGCTCGGGGACTAGAGGCGAGACCCAGTACTTC